One T cell receptor beta chain is described in this entry. Autoimmune disease history or systemic immunosuppression was exclusionary. The ends were cut back, 4 bases at V and 2 bases at J, with 13 bases in the middle. Germline values: CDR1 SGDLS, CDR2 YYNGEE. The CDR3 is made up of 15 amino acids. This sample was included in a study of OX40 agonist ivuxolimab in advanced cancers. Study summary: The patients got ivuxolimab, which is an agonistic anti-OX40 (CD134) antibody. Cohort: roughly 79% men, mean age about 60, aged roughly 23 to 90.

The protocol was immunoSEQ multiplex PCR, while the TCRdb copy is restricted to in-frame clones and leaves out a portion. Here the sample spans about 50,000 clones, about 89% being singletons. This TCR came from an adult with an advanced solid tumor such as melanoma, head and neck, liver or kidney cancer. The source material was CD4+ or CD8+ T cells sorted from blood, sampled in a trial of the OX40 agonist ivuxolimab. V is TRBV9 and J is TRBJ1-3; no clear D gene. Here the CDR3 DNA reads TGTGCCAGCAGCCCCCCAGGAAGCCCTGGAAACACCATATATTTT. It specifies CASSPPGSPGNTIYF. Full variable domain (rest looked up from reference TRBV9 and TRBJ1-3): DSGVTQTPKHLITATGQRVTLRCSPRSGDLSVYWYQQSLDQGLQFLIQYYNGEERAKGNILERFSAQQFPDLHSELNLSSLELGDSALYFCASSPPGSPGNTIYFGEGSWLTVV.